This T cell receptor (beta chain) came from a study of CD8 T cells in ankylosing spondylitis. General study points: Seemingly characteristic of ankylosing spondylitis blood was a TCR beta motif consisting of several highly homologous variants. Clones tied to disease were said to be significantly enriched in matched ankylosing spondylitis synovial fluid.

This clonotype has just a few counts. What it binds is not known. TCRdb fed the 5' RACE reads into MiXCR, producing one record per CDR3 protein. The sample has some 800,000 distinct CDR3 sequences; over 9.5% are singletons. Germline-derived CDR1 and CDR2 are SGHRS and YFSETQ. Trimming at V came to 0 bases and at J to 2 bases, leaving 6 bases not matched to a gene. This CDR3 comprises 17 residues. The receptor was derived from a male donor with ankylosing spondylitis. The sequenced material came from blood, either unsorted or a sorted T cell fraction (not recorded which). V gene TRBV5-1 combines with J gene TRBJ1-1; TRBD1 aligns across 11 bases. For the CDR3, the DNA is TGCGCCAGCAGCTTGGTCGGACAGGGGGCAGGAAACACTGAAGCTTTCTTT. Translating it yields CASSLVGQGAGNTEAFF.